This T cell receptor beta chain is drawn from a study of blood T cell repertoires in COVID-19. On the study more broadly: The United States, Italy and Spain provided the acute and convalescent COVID-19 samples.

This clone was observed a few times. The junction differs from germline at one of its ends, possibly a read error. In the source study's methods: For nucleated cells, counts were estimated from reference gene primer amplification. Profiling relied on immunoSEQ multiplex PCR, and the TCRdb table lists in-frame clones only, not all of them. The V and J calls and the clone size are those of that table, but D and trimming were determined from the DNA. The sample has about 250,000 clones, 80% to 85% seen once. The CDR3 loop spans 13 amino acids. Looked up from germline, CDR1 is MNHNY and CDR2 is SVGAGI (reference sequence).

The source is a person aged 65 to 85 with COVID-19, enrolled during active disease. The sample comprised peripheral blood. The chain uses TRBV6-6 and TRBJ1-1, with 7 bases aligning to TRBD1. The CDR3 sequence is CASRTGRNSEAFF. As DNA, the CDR3 is TGTGCCAGCAGGACAGGGAGGAACAGTGAAGCTTTCTTT.